The entry below describes one TCR beta chain. As yet, its antigen is unknown. The CDR3 consists of 15 residues. In germline, CDR1 is SGHTA, CDR2 FQGTGA. This sample stems from a study of T cells expressing NK-cell markers. Study context: From sorted CD3+CD56+NKG2C+, CD3+CD56+NKG2C- and CD3+CD56-NKG2C+ T cells came the TCR beta repertoires. Study-wide results and caveats: These clonotypes additionally ranked first within the CD3+CD56-NKG2C+ fraction of a few donors. In about 6 donors, dominant NKG2C+ clonotypes were roughly 1.0-7.5% of CD8+ T cells.

It was by 5'RACE template switching with UMIs that TCR beta cDNA was made. TCRdb re-called the 5' RACE reads; one entry per CDR3 protein, DNA not given. The sample holds 500,000 to 700,000 distinct CDR3 sequences. This TCR was recovered from a man between 18 and 29 years old in good health. The sample comprised blood T cells: a sorted CD56 or NKG2C T cell subset, CD4+ or CD8+ T cells, or bulk PBMC T cells (not recorded which). The chain joins TRBV7-3 to TRBJ2-7; absent DNA, TCRdb's TRBD2 call cannot be checked. CDR3 in amino acids: CASSHSPTPSYEQYF.